What follows are 18 T cell receptor beta chains derived from one specimen sequenced in a study of beta chain features in type 1 diabetes. The whole isolated RNA underwent reverse transcription, so sequencing captured expressed TCRB transcripts. Libraries were prepared by immunoSEQ multiplex PCR; TCRdb keeps only in-frame clonotypes and omits some of them. The sample contains around 150,000 clones, under 13% of which appear only once. General study findings and limits: People with Type 1 diabetes carried modestly yet significantly shorter TCRB CDR3s in all four CD4+ subsets.

Antigens for these TCRs are unknown. Sequencing used central memory CD4+ T cells from blood. All receptors derive from a man aged 25 to 45 with type 1 diabetes.

This chain uses TRBV6-5 with TRBJ1-3; 7 positions match TRBD1. The J segment lost 4 bases and the V segment lost 0 bases, leaving 6 bases of the junction unmatched. Germline V CDR1 and CDR2: MNHEY, SVGAGI. This CDR3 region has 16 residues. The CDR3 region has the DNA TGTGCCAGCAGTTACTCGACAGGGACAGACGGAAACACCATATATTTT. It specifies CASSYSTGTDGNTIYF.

The chain joins TRBV14 to TRBJ2-6, with 7 nucleotides matching TRBD1. The CDR3 consists of 16 residues. V shed 5 bases, J shed 0 bases, and the junction held 4 bases outside the gene matches. CDR1 and CDR2 (germline): SGHDN, FVKESK. CDR3 nucleotides: TGTGCCAGCAGCGCGACAGGGAGCTCTGGGGCCAACGTCCTGACTTTC. This sequence encodes CASSATGSSGANVLTF.

The genes are TRBV30 and TRBJ2-1; 10 bases line up with TRBD2. Germline V gene data show CDR1 as GTSNPN and CDR2 as SVGIG (reference sequence). Trimming removed 2 bases from V and 13 bases from J; junction bases left unmatched: 8. The CDR3 covers 13 residues. The CDR3 coding sequence is TGTGCCTGGAGTAAGGGGCTAGCGGGAGAACAGTTCTTC. Translated, it gives CAWSKGLAGEQFF.

The chain has TRBV7-2 and TRBJ1-2; 7 bases align to TRBD1. The V gene end was trimmed by 1 base and the J gene end by 5 bases; junction bases not matched to a gene: 4. The CDR3 runs to 14 residues. Germline V gives CDR1 SGHTA, CDR2 FQGNSA. CDR3: CASSLGTGEYGYTF. CDR3 DNA sequence: TGTGCCAGCAGCTTAGGGACAGGCGAGTATGGCTACACCTTC. The full variable domain, in which reference TRBV7-2 and TRBJ1-2 provide the parts outside the CDR3, is GAGVSQSPSNKVTEKGKDVELRCDPISGHTALYWYRQSLGQGLEFLIYFQGNSAPDKSGLPSDRFSAERTGGSVSTLTIQRTQQEDSAVYLCASSLGTGEYGYTFGSGTRLTVV.

V is TRBV18 and J is TRBJ2-7; 10 bases fit TRBD2. The CDR3 totals 16 residues. V shed 3 bases, J shed 0 bases, and the junction held 5 bases outside the gene matches. Per the germline V gene, CDR1 is KGHSH and CDR2 is LQKENI. The CDR3 here is CASSPRTSGNSYEQYF. The CDR3 DNA reads as TGTGCCAGCTCACCCCGAACTAGCGGGAACTCCTACGAGCAGTACTTC.

This chain links TRBV2 with TRBJ2-7; maybe TRBD1 (5 bases). The germline V gene has CDR1 SNHLY and CDR2 FYNNEI. The V end lost 3 bases, the J end lost 0 bases, and 9 bases lay between the germline ends. The CDR3 is 14 amino acids. The CDR3 bases are TGTGCCAGCAGTGACGTAACAGGCTCCTACGAGCAGTACTTC. Translating it yields CASSDVTGSYEQYF.

In this sample, this clone turned up a few times. This chain connects TRBV5-1 to TRBJ2-1; the match to TRBD1 covers 11 bases. This CDR3 comprises 15 residues. The junction had 9 bases not matched to a gene; V was cut back by 4 bases and J by 9 bases. Germline V gene lookup returns CDR1 SGHRS and CDR2 YFSETQ. This chain's CDR3 is CASSLGQGAVSEQFF. The CDR3 nucleotides are TGCGCCAGCAGCCTCGGACAGGGGGCCGTTTCTGAGCAGTTCTTC. Using reference TRBV5-1 and TRBJ2-1 for the parts outside the CDR3, the full variable domain is KAGVTQTPRYLIKTRGQQVTLSCSPISGHRSVSWYQQTPGQGLQFLFEYFSETQRNKGNFPGRFSGRQFSNSRSEMNVSTLELGDSALYLCASSLGQGAVSEQFFGPGTRLTVL.

This chain uses TRBV30 with TRBJ1-5, with 8 bases aligning to TRBD1. The ends lost 0 bases at V and 0 bases at J; junction bases unmatched: 7. Germline lookup yields CDR1 GTSNPN and CDR2 SVGIG (reference sequence). CDR3 length: 17 amino acids. The CDR3 loop is CAWSVKRTGSSNQPQHF. The CDR3 bases are TGTGCCTGGAGTGTAAAAAGGACAGGGAGTAGCAATCAGCCCCAGCATTTT.

There are a few counts of this clone. The chain couples TRBV9 to TRBJ1-2; 10 bases line up with TRBD1. The CDR3 sequence is 14 residues long. Germline lookup yields CDR1 SGDLS and CDR2 YYNGEE. Trimming removed 3 bases from V and 7 bases from J; junction bases left unmatched: 6. This CDR3 is CASSAGQGYSGYTF. The CDR3 bases are TGTGCCAGCAGCGCGGGACAGGGGTATAGTGGCTACACCTTC.

The chain recombines TRBV6-5 with TRBJ1-4, with no clear D. Trimming removed 2 bases at V and 8 bases at J, with 12 bases between. Germline values: CDR1 MNHEY, CDR2 SVGAGI. CDR3 length equals 14 residues. This CDR3 reads CASSYGRRNEKLFF. The CDR3 nucleotides are TGTGCCAGCAGTTACGGCCGGAGGAACGAAAAACTGTTTTTT.

The chain employs TRBV5-1 and TRBJ2-3; D is undetermined. Germline CDR1 SGHRS, CDR2 YFSETQ. The V end was cut by 0 bases, the J end by 2 bases, with 7 bases between. The CDR3 is 14 residues long. The CDR3 sequence: CASSLGLVTDTQYF. The CDR3 DNA reads as TGCGCCAGCAGCTTGGGGCTAGTCACAGATACGCAGTATTTT.

In the case of this clone: Mismatch with germline at one junction end may stem from a read error. The chain employs TRBV5-1 and TRBJ2-4, with TRBD2 matching over 10 bases. Germline assignment: CDR1 SGHRS and CDR2 YFSETQ. There are 12 residues in the CDR3. Written as DNA, the CDR3 is TGCGCCAGCAGCGATACCGGGACTAGCGACAACTTC. As protein: CASSDTGTSDNF.

The genes are TRBV5-4 and TRBJ1-4; 7 bases are shared with TRBD1. Germline CDR1 reads SGHNT; CDR2 reads YYREEE (reference sequence). The J segment lost 7 bases and the V segment lost 4 bases, leaving 4 bases of the junction unmatched. The CDR3 runs to 13 residues. The CDR3 nucleotides are TGTGCCAGCAGCGCACAGGGGTCTGAAAAACTGTTTTTT. Its translation: CASSAQGSEKLFF.

Concerning this clone: An end of the junction differs from the germline gene, which may be a read error. The chain combines TRBV2 with TRBJ2-7; 12 nucleotides line up with TRBD2. This CDR3 region has 14 residues. Looked up from germline, CDR1 is SNHLY and CDR2 is FYNNEI. The CDR3 bases are TGTGCCAGCAGTGAAAGATGGACTAGCGGGGATAATAACTTC. This translates into CASSERWTSGDNNF.

The genes are TRBV7-2 and TRBJ2-5; 7 bases agree with TRBD2. The CDR3 sequence is 15 residues long. With 4 bases clipped from V and 2 bases from J, the junction kept 7 bases outside the gene matches. The germline V gene has CDR1 SGHTA and CDR2 FQGNSA. CDR3 loop: CASSSSGGGQETQYF. The CDR3 bases are TGTGCCAGCAGCTCGTCGGGAGGAGGACAAGAGACCCAGTACTTC.

This clone came up a few times. The chain joins TRBV18 to TRBJ2-5; the D is unclear. The germline V and J ends were trimmed by 2 bases and 5 bases, with 12 bases remaining between them. CDR1 is KGHSH and CDR2 is LQKENI in the germline V gene. CDR3 size: 14 residues. Written as DNA, the CDR3 is TGTGCCAGCTCACCATATCAAAGTGGCGAGACCCAGTACTTC. Encoded protein: CASSPYQSGETQYF. Full variable domain (rest looked up from reference TRBV18 and TRBJ2-5): NAGVMQNPRHLVRRRGQEARLRCSPMKGHSHVYWYRQLPEEGLKFMVYLQKENIIDESGMPKERFSAEFPKEGPSILRIQQVVRGDSAAYFCASSPYQSGETQYFGPGTRLLVL.

Here the CDR3 reads CSVVRSGELFF. Written as DNA, the CDR3 is TGCAGCGTTGTGCGATCCGGGGAGCTGTTTTTT. V gene TRBV29-1 combines with J gene TRBJ2-2; D is undetermined. V was trimmed by 4 bases and J by 6 bases, leaving 6 bases between them. The CDR3 contains 11 residues. The V gene's germline CDR1 is SQVTM and CDR2 ANQGSEA.

This clone occurred a few times. The V call is TRBV7-2, the J call TRBJ2-3; the D gene is possibly TRBD2 (5 bases). V was clipped by 5 bases and J by 5 bases, with 11 bases between them. The CDR3 sequence is 13 residues long. Germline V CDR1 and CDR2: SGHTA, FQGNSA. The CDR3 here is CASSAQLGDTQYF. Here the CDR3 DNA reads TGTGCCAGCAGCGCGCAACTAGGAGATACGCAGTATTTT. The entire variable domain, with the rest obtained from reference TRBV7-2 and TRBJ2-3, is as follows: GAGVSQSPSNKVTEKGKDVELRCDPISGHTALYWYRQSLGQGLEFLIYFQGNSAPDKSGLPSDRFSAERTGGSVSTLTIQRTQQEDSAVYLCASSAQLGDTQYFGPGTRLTVL.